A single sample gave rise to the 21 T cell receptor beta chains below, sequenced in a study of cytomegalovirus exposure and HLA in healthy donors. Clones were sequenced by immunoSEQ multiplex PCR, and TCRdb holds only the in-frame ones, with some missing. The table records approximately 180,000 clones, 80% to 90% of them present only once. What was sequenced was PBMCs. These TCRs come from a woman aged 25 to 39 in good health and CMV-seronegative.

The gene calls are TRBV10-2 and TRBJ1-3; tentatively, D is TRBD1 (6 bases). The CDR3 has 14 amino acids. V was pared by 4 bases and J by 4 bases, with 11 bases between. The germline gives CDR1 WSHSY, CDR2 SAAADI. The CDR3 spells CASSVQGRGNTIYF. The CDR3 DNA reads TGCGCCAGCAGTGTACAGGGTAGGGGAAACACCATATATTTT.

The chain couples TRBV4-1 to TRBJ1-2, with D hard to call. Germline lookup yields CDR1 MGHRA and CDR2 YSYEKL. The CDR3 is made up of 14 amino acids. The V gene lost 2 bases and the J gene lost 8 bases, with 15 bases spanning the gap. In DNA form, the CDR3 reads TGCGCCAGCAGCCAAACGGGTAAATCGGGGGGCTACACCTTC. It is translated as CASSQTGKSGGYTF.

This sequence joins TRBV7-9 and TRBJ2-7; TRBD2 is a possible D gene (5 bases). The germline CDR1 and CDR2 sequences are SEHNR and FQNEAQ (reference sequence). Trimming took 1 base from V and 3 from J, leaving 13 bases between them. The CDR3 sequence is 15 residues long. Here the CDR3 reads CASSLDMGVVYEQYF. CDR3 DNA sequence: TGTGCCAGCAGCTTAGATATGGGAGTAGTCTACGAGCAGTACTTC.

The CDR3: CASRSDRATYEQYF. The DNA of the CDR3 is TGTGCCAGCAGGTCCGACAGGGCTACCTACGAGCAGTACTTC. V and J are TRBV2 and TRBJ2-7, with 7 positions matching TRBD1. The ends lost 6 bases at V and 2 bases at J; junction bases unmatched: 7. Germline CDR1 is SNHLY and CDR2 is FYNNEI. The CDR3 length is 14 residues.

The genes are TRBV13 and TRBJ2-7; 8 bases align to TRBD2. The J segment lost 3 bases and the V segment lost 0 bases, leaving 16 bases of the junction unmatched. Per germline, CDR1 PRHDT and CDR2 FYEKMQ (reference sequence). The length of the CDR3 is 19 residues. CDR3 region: CASSLGPSGGANRYYEQYF. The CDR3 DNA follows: TGTGCCAGCAGCTTAGGCCCCTCCGGGGGGGCAAACCGCTACTACGAGCAGTACTTC.

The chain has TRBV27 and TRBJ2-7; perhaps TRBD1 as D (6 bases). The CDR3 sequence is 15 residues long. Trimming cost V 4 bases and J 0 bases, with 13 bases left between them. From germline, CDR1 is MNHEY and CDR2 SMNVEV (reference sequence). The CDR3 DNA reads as TGTGCCAGCAGTTCCCGGCCAGGGGTCTCCTACGAGCAGTACTTC. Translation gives CASSSRPGVSYEQYF.

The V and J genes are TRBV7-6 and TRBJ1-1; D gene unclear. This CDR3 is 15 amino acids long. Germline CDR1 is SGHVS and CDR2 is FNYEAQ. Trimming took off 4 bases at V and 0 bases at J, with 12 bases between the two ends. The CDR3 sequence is CASSSPGGLNTEAFF. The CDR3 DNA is TGTGCCAGCAGCTCCCCGGGAGGGTTGAACACTGAAGCTTTCTTT.

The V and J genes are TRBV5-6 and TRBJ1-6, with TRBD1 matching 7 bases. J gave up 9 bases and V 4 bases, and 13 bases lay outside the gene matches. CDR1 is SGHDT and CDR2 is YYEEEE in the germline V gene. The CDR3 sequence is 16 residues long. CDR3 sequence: CASSLGMTGISSPLHF. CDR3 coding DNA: TGTGCCAGCAGCCTCGGCATGACAGGGATTAGTTCACCCCTCCACTTT.

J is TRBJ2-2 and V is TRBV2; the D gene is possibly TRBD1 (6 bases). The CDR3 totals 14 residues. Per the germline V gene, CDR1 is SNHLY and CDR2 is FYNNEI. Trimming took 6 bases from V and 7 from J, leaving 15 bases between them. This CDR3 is CASSQTGLHGELFF. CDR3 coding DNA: TGTGCCAGCAGCCAAACAGGGTTGCACGGGGAGCTGTTTTTT.

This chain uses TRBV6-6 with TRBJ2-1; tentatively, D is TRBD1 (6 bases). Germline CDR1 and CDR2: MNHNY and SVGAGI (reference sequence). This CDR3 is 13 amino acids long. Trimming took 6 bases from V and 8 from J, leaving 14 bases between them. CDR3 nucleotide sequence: TGTGCCAGCAGCTCCGGACAGTTCGATGAGCAGTTCTTC. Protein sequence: CASSSGQFDEQFF.

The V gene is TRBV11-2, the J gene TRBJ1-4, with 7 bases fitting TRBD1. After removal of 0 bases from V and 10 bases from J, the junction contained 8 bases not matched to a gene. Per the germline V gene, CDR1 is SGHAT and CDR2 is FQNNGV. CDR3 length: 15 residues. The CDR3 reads CASSLDTGAAGKLFF. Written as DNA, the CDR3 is TGTGCCAGCAGCTTAGATACAGGGGCTGCTGGAAAACTGTTTTTT.

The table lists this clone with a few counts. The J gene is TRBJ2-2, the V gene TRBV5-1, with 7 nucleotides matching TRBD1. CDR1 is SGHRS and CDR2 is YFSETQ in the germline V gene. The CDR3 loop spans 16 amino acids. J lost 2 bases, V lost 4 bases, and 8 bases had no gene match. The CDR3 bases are TGCGCCAGCAGCGTCACAGGGGCGGACAACACCGGGGAGCTGTTTTTT. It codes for CASSVTGADNTGELFF.

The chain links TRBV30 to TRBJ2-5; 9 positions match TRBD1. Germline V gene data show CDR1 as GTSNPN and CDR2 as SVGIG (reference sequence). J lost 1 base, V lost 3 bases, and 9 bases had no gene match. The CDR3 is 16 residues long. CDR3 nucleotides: TGTGCCTGGAGCCCACTGGGACAGGGAATCCAAGAGACCCAGTACTTC. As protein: CAWSPLGQGIQETQYF.

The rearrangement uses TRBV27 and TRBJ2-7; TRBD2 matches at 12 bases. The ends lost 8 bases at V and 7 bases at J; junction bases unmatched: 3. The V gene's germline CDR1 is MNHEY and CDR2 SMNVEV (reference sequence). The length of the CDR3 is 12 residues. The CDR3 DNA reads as TGTGCCAGCCGCGGACTAGCGGGAGAGCAGTACTTC. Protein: CASRGLAGEQYF.

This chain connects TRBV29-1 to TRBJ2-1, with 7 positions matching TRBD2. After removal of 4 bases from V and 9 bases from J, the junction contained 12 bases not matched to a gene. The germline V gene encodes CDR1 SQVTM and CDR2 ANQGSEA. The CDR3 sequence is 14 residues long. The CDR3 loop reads CSVAMAGDFSEQFF. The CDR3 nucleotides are TGCAGCGTTGCTATGGCGGGGGATTTTAGTGAGCAGTTCTTC.

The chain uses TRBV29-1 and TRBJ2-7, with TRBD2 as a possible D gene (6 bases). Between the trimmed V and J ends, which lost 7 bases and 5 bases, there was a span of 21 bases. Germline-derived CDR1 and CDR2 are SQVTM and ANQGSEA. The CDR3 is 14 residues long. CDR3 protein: CSATQEGFTDEQYF. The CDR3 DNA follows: TGCAGCGCCACACAGGAGGGATTTACGGACGAGCAGTACTTC.

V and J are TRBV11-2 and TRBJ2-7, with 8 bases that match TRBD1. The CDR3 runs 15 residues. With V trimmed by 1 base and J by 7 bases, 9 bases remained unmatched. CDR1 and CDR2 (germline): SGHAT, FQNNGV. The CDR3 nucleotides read TGTGCCAGCAGCTTAGCAGGGGGCCTATATGGGGAGCAGTACTTC. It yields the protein CASSLAGGLYGEQYF.

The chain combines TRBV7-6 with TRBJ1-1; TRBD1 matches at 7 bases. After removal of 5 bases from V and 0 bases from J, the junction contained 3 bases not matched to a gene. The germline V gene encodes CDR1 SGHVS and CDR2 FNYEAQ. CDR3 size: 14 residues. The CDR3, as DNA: TGTGCCAGCAGCCCCGGACAGGTGAACACTGAAGCTTTCTTT. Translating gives CASSPGQVNTEAFF.

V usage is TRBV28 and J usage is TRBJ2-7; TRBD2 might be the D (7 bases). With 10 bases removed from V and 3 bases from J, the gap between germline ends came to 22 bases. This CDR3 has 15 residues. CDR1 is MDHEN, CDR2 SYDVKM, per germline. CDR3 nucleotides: TGTGCCACTCTGGGGGGGGACAAGAGTTTCTACGAGCAGTACTTC. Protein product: CATLGGDKSFYEQYF.

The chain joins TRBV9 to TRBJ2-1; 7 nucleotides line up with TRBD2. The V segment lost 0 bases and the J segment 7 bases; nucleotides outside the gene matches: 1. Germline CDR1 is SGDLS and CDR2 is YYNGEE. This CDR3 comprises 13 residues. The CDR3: CASSVGTRNEQFF. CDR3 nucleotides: TGTGCCAGCAGCGTAGGGACTAGGAATGAGCAGTTCTTC. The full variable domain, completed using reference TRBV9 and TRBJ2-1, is DSGVTQTPKHLITATGQRVTLRCSPRSGDLSVYWYQQSLDQGLQFLIQYYNGEERAKGNILERFSAQQFPDLHSELNLSSLELGDSALYFCASSVGTRNEQFFGPGTRLTVL.

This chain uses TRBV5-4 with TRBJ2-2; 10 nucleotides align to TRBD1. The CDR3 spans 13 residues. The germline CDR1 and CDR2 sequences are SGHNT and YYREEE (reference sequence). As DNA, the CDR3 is TGTGCTCCGGGACAGGGGTACACCGGGGAGCTGTTTTTT. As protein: CAPGQGYTGELFF.